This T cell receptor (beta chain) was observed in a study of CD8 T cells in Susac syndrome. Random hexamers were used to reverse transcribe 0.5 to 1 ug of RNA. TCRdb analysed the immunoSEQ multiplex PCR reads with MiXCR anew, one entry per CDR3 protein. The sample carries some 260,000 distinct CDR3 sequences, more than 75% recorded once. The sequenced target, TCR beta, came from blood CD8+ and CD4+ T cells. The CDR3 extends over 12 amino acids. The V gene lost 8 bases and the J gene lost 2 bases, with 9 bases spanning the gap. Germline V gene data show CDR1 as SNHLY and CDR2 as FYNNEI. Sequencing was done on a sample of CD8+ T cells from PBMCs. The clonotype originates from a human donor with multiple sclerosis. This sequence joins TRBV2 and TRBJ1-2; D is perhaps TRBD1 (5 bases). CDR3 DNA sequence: TGTGCCAGCTGGAGGGGCAACTATGGCTACACCTTC. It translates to CASWRGNYGYTF.